This record covers a single T cell receptor (beta chain). Its antigen is currently not known. No clone much larger than this one lies a single base away; base qualities are absent. The sample belongs to a study of T-cell memory formation after mild COVID-19 (dated by TCRdb to the early 2020s). Regarding the research as a whole: Most TCR sequence clusters were specific to one of the two donors. In two donors, T-cell clones that expanded and contracted after mild COVID-19 were followed by sequencing TCRalpha and TCRbeta repertoires longitudinally. Two young, previously healthy adult volunteers, one female and one male, were included in the cohort.

The germline V gene provides CDR1 MDHEN and CDR2 SYDVKM. The CDR3 spans 17 residues, from the cysteine through the phenylalanine. Of the read, only the CDR3 DNA is kept; its 51 bases are in frame from base 1. Trimming takes 6 bases off V and 6 bases off J; junction bases not matched to a gene: 13. Ficoll-Paque density gradient centrifugation was used to isolate PBMCs. Results the study describes overall, beyond this receptor: Contracting CD4+ clones were found mainly in CM and EM memory subsets, while CD8+ clones were enriched in EMRA. Only a couple of mild cases were covered in the study, and larger cohorts including severe cases with pre-infection samples were considered necessary. SARS-CoV-2 specificity of the second-wave clones peaking on day 37 was not confirmed. From day 15 to 85, contracting clones showed balanced CD4/CD8 phenotypes, whereas a second wave of clones that expanded from day 15 to 37 leaned towards CD4+. Some responding clones were found in pre-infection memory, which suggests that pre-existing cross-reactive memory T cells took part in the SARS-CoV-2 response.

TCRdb names Illumina NovaSeq 6000 as the instrument used. TCRalpha and TCRbeta cDNA libraries were constructed by 5'RACE with constant-segment primers, with sample barcodes and unique molecular identifiers being introduced. Trizol reagent was used to extract RNA from every sample. Amplification of the libraries took two PCR steps, and the second step added a second sample barcode plus Illumina TruSeq adapters. Libraries were sequenced on an Illumina NovaSeq with 2 x 150 bp paired-end reads. Regarding the original processing steps: The reads were demultiplexed and collapsed into UMI-guided consensus sequences using migec v1.2.7. Using mixcr v2.1.11, the UMI consensuses were aligned to TRA and TRB V and J templates and assembled into clonotypes. Clonotypes were classified as expanded or contracted when called significant by both edgeR and NoisET, with noise models trained on biological replicates. edgeR calls used a false discovery rate-adjusted p below 0.01 and a log2 fold-change threshold of 1. PCA with hierarchical clustering of max-normalized trajectories of the 1000 most abundant clonotypes was used as exploratory dynamics analysis. The CD4 or CD8 phenotype of responding clones was assigned using the separately sequenced CD4+ and CD8+ repertoires. The raw public reads went through TCRdb reprocessing: fastp at Q25, MiXCR clone calling, in-frame beta chains kept. Here each entry gathers all rows of one CDR3 protein and keeps the most common genes and DNA. TCRdb's processing, not the authors', yielded these V and J calls. A total of around 320,000 distinct CDR3 sequences appear in this sample, roughly 19% of them only once. Together, the top ten hold around 21% of the sample.

The TCR was taken from a man aged 18 to 29 who had mild COVID-19 (a few samples of this study predate the infection). The sample titles of this study are shuffled in the database, so cell type and time point are left out; the donor was told from shared clones. The material sequenced was PBMCs or a T cell subset sorted from them (not recorded which). The chain joins TRBV28 to TRBJ1-6, with 8 bases matching TRBD1. CDR3 protein: CASSMSPGTGLNSPLHF. The bases read TGTGCCAGCAGCATGAGCCCGGGGACAGGACTTAATTCACCCCTCCACTTT.